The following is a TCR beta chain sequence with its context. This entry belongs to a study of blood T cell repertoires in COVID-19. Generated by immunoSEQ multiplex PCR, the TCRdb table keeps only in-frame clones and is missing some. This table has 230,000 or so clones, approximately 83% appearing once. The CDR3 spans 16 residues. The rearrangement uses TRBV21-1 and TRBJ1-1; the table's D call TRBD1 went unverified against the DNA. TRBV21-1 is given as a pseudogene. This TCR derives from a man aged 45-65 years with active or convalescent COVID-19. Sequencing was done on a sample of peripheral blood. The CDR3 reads CASSKEVTGSVTEAFF. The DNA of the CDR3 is TGTGCCAGCAGCAAAGAGGTAACAGGGTCGGTCACTGAAGCTTTCTTT.